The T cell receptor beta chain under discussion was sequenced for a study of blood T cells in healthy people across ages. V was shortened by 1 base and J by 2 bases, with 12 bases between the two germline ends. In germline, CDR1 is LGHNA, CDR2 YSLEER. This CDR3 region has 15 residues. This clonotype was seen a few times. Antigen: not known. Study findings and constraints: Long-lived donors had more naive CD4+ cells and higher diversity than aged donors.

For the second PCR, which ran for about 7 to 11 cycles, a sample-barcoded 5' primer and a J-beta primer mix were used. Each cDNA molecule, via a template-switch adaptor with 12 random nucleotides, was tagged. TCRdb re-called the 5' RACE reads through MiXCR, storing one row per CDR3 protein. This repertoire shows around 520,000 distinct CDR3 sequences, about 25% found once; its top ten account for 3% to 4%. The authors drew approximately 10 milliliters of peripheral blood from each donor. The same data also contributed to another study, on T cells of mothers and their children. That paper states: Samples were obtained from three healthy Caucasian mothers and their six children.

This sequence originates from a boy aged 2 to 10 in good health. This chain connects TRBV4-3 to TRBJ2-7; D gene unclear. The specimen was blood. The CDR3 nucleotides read TGCGCCAGCAGCCAAGGAGAGAACGCAGCCTACGAGCAGTACTTC. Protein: CASSQGENAAYEQYF.